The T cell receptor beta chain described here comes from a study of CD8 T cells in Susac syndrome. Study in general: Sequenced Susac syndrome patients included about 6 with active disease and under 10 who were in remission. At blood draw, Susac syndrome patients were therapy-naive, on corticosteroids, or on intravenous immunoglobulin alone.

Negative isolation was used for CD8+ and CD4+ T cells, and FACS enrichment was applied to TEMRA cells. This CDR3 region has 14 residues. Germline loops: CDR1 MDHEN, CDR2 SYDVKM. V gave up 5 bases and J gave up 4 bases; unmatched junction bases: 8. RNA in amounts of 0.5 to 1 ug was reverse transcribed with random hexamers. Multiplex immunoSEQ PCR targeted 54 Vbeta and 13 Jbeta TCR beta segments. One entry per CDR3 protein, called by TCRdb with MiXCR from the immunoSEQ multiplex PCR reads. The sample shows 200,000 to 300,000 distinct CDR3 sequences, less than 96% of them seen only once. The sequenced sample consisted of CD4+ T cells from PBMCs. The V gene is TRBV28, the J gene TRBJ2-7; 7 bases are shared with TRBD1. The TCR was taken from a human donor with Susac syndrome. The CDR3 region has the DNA TGTGCCAGCAGTCGGAGCGGACAGGCTTACGAGCAGTACTTC. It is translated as CASSRSGQAYEQYF.